This T cell receptor beta chain was identified in a study of lymphopenia after photon versus proton radiotherapy. As concerns this clone: What it binds is not known.

Study results and limitations: Proton therapy kept repertoires fairly stable, unlike photons, which gained effector/memory cells. Authors raise, but do not show, better survival with proton therapy.

Repertoires were generated with immunoSEQ multiplex PCR, while TCRdb's copy carries only in-frame clones and drops some. Altogether approximately 170,000 clones are present, less than 90% being singletons, with the ten largest covering approximately 4.6%. Germline assignment: CDR1 LGHNA and CDR2 YNFKEQ. With 0 bases removed from V and 1 base from J, the gap between germline ends came to 12 bases. The CDR3 is made up of 17 amino acids. V usage is TRBV4-2 and J usage is TRBJ2-2, with D unclear. The starting material was peripheral blood, obtained from a patient treated with photon-based radiotherapy. The source of this sequence is a middle-aged man with gastric cancer. The DNA for the CDR3 is TGTGCCAGCAGCCAAGATTGGTCCAGGAAGAACACCGGGGAGCTGTTTTTT. This sequence encodes CASSQDWSRKNTGELFF.